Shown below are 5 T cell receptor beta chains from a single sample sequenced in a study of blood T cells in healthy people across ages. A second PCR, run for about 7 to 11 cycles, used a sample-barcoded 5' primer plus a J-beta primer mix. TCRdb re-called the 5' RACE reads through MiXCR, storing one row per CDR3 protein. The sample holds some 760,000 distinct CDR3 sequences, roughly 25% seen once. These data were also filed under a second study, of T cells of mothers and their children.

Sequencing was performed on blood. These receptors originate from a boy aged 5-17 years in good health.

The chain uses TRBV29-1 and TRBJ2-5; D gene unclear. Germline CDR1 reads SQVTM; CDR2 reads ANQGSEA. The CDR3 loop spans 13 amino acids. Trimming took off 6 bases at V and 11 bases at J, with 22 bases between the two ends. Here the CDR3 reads CSVLLIDTYGQYF. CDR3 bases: TGCAGCGTCCTACTTATTGACACTTACGGGCAGTACTTC.

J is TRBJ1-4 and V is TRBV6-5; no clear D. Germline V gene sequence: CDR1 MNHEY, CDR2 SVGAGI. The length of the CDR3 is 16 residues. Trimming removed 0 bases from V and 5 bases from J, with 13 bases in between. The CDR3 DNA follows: TGTGCCAGCAGTTACTCAATCGACGAACAAAATGAAAAACTGTTTTTT. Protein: CASSYSIDEQNEKLFF.

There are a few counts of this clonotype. The CDR3 nucleotides read TGTGCCAGCAGCTGGGGGGCTGGAAACACCATATATTTT. Its protein is CASSWGAGNTIYF. V gene TRBV27 combines with J gene TRBJ1-3; D might be TRBD1 (5 bases). This CDR3 spans 13 amino acids. V lost 6 bases and J 2 bases, leaving 8 bases between the germline ends. Germline assignment: CDR1 MNHEY and CDR2 SMNVEV (reference sequence).

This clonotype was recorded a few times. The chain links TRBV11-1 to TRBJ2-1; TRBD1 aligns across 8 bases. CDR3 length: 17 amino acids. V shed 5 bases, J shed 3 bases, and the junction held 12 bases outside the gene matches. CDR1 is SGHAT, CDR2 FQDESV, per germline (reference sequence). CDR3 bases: TGTGCCAGCAGCCCCGGGACAGGTGGGAGGTTCTACAATGAGCAGTTCTTC. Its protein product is CASSPGTGGRFYNEQFF.

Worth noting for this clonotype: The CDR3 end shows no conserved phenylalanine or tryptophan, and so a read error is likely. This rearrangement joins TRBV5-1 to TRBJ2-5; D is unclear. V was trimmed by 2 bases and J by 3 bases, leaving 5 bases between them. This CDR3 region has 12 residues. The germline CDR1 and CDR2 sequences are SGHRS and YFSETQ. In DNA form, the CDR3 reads TGCGCCAGCAGCTTCCAGAAAGAGACCCAGTACCTC. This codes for CASSFQKETQYL.